This entry lists 25 T cell receptor beta chains sequenced from one sample in a study of T cell changes during pregnancy in multiple sclerosis. Assay used: immunoSEQ multiplex PCR; TCRdb lists only in-frame clones, some missing. This sample yields 50,000 to 75,000 clones, of which roughly 93% are seen a single time; 2.6% belongs to the top ten. The source was CD8+ T cells from peripheral blood mononuclear cells, collected in the third trimester of pregnancy. The receptors stem from a female donor with multiple sclerosis, enrolled in a pregnancy study.

The V call is TRBV7-2, the J call TRBJ1-1; 7 bases match TRBD1. Germline trimming cut 2 bases from V and 1 base from J; bases unmatched to any gene: 4. The CDR3 covers 15 residues. Germline V CDR1 and CDR2: SGHTA, FQGNSA. The CDR3 loop is CASSLMDRQNTEAFF. Written as DNA, the CDR3 is TGTGCCAGCAGCTTAATGGACAGGCAGAACACTGAAGCTTTCTTT.

The chain links TRBV27 to TRBJ2-1; maybe TRBD2 (6 bases). The V end lost 2 bases, the J end lost 5 bases, and 13 bases lay between the germline ends. Germline lookup yields CDR1 MNHEY and CDR2 SMNVEV (reference sequence). The CDR3 sequence is 15 residues long. CDR3 amino acids: CASSLSAGLNNEQFF. In nucleotides, the CDR3 is TGTGCCAGCAGTTTAAGCGCGGGGTTAAACAATGAGCAGTTCTTC.

The chain recombines TRBV4-1 with TRBJ2-7; D is possibly TRBD1 (5 bases). V dropped 4 bases and J dropped 3 bases, with 16 bases sitting between them. The CDR3 loop spans 15 amino acids. Looked up from germline, CDR1 is MGHRA and CDR2 is YSYEKL. This chain's CDR3 is CASSLQFQRGYEQYF. CDR3 bases: TGCGCCAGCAGCCTCCAATTCCAAAGGGGCTACGAGCAGTACTTC.

The gene calls are TRBV27 and TRBJ1-5, with a tentative D call TRBD1 (6 bases). V shed 3 bases and J shed 2 bases, with 14 bases lying between them. The CDR3 covers 16 residues. Germline CDR1 reads MNHEY; CDR2 reads SMNVEV (reference sequence). The CDR3 region has the DNA TGTGCCAGCAGTTTGACATTGACAGGTGGCAATCAGCCCCAGCATTTT. This codes for CASSLTLTGGNQPQHF.

The V gene is TRBV7-6, the J gene TRBJ2-1, with 9 bases identical to TRBD2. This CDR3 spans 13 amino acids. Germline V gene sequence: CDR1 SGHVS, CDR2 FNYEAQ. J gave up 10 bases and V 2 bases, and 3 bases lay outside the gene matches. The CDR3 reads CASSLNLAGEQFF. CDR3 bases: TGTGCCAGCAGCTTAAACCTAGCGGGAGAGCAGTTCTTC.

The rearrangement joins TRBV27 to TRBJ2-4; TRBD1 matches 7 bases. CDR3 length: 16 amino acids. Trimming cost V 3 bases and J 8 bases; bases outside gene matches: 13. Germline V lookup: CDR1 MNHEY, CDR2 SMNVEV (reference sequence). The CDR3 DNA reads as TGTGCCAGCAGTTTGACAGGGACAGACCCAACGGACATTCAGTACTTC. Translating gives CASSLTGTDPTDIQYF.

This clone is labeled as large (0.1 to 1%). This sequence joins TRBV9 and TRBJ2-6; 8 nucleotides line up with TRBD1. This CDR3 has 16 residues. Germline V gives CDR1 SGDLS, CDR2 YYNGEE. Losses at the gene ends were 4 bases for V and 4 bases for J; bases not matched to a gene: 7. CDR3: CASSPQGAAGANVLTF. CDR3 DNA sequence: TGTGCCAGCAGCCCTCAGGGGGCGGCCGGGGCCAACGTCCTGACTTTC.

This chain joins TRBV7-9 and TRBJ2-1, with D maybe TRBD1 (6 bases). The CDR3 totals 16 residues. The V and J ends lost 6 bases and 3 bases respectively, with 18 bases between them. Germline V gives CDR1 SEHNR, CDR2 FQNEAQ (reference sequence). CDR3 region: CASSLAGDWGYNEQFF. In DNA form, the CDR3 reads TGTGCCAGCAGTCTGGCAGGGGATTGGGGCTACAATGAGCAGTTCTTC.

This clone was seen once. The V and J genes are TRBV5-1 and TRBJ2-3, with TRBD2 matching over 8 bases. This CDR3 spans 16 amino acids. Germline values: CDR1 SGHRS, CDR2 YFSETQ. V shed 3 bases and J 7 bases; nucleotides not matched to a gene: 13. The CDR3 DNA reads as TGCGCCAGCAGCTCTTTATTGGGGACTAGTGGTTATACGCAGTATTTT. Its translation is CASSSLLGTSGYTQYF.

The V and J genes are TRBV28 and TRBJ2-5; tentative D call: TRBD2 (6 bases). CDR3 length: 14 residues. V was cut by 2 bases and J by 4 bases, with 11 bases left in between. Per the germline V gene, CDR1 is MDHEN and CDR2 is SYDVKM. The DNA for the CDR3 is TGTGCCAGCAGTTTAGTTGGGGGAGGAGAGACCCAGTACTTC. It yields the protein CASSLVGGGETQYF.

The chain combines TRBV12-5 with TRBJ2-2, with 11 bases identical to TRBD2. The CDR3 loop spans 18 amino acids. The J segment lost 4 bases and the V segment lost 5 bases, leaving 12 bases of the junction unmatched. CDR1 LGHNT and CDR2 FRNRAP come from the germline V gene. The CDR3 is CASGPRLLAGAGTGELFF. As DNA, the CDR3 is TGTGCTAGTGGTCCACGTTTACTAGCGGGAGCCGGCACCGGGGAGCTGTTTTTT. The whole variable domain, remainder taken from reference TRBV12-5 and TRBJ2-2, is DARVTQTPRHKVTEMGQEVTMRCQPILGHNTVFWYRQTMMQGLELLAYFRNRAPLDDSGMPKDRFSAEMPDATLATLKIQPSEPRDSAVYFCASGPRLLAGAGTGELFFGEGSRLTVL.

This chain connects TRBV5-5 to TRBJ2-3; 8 nucleotides align to TRBD2. The ends lost 1 base at V and 0 bases at J; junction bases unmatched: 4. Germline CDR1 is SGHKS and CDR2 is YYEKEE (reference sequence). The CDR3 runs 16 residues. In nucleotides, the CDR3 is TGTGCCAGCAGCTTGATGGCTAGCGGGAGCACAGATACGCAGTATTTT. Its protein is CASSLMASGSTDTQYF.

The chain recombines TRBV27 with TRBJ2-1; D may be TRBD2 (6 bases). V lost 2 bases and J lost 6, with 14 bases in between. CDR3 length equals 15 residues. The germline V gene encodes CDR1 MNHEY and CDR2 SMNVEV (reference sequence). In nucleotides, the CDR3 is TGTGCCAGCAGTTTACCCGGGAGACTAGTCAATGAGCAGTTCTTC. It encodes CASSLPGRLVNEQFF.

The CDR3 nucleotides read TGTGCCAGCAGGGACAGGGGCGCGGAGTTCTTC. Translation gives CASRDRGAEFF. The chain is built from TRBV2 and TRBJ2-1; the match to TRBD1 covers 9 bases. V shed 6 bases, J shed 14 bases, and the junction held 5 bases outside the gene matches. The germline V gene encodes CDR1 SNHLY and CDR2 FYNNEI. There are 11 residues in the CDR3.

This chain links TRBV4-3 with TRBJ2-6; D is possibly TRBD2 (6 bases). The CDR3 extends over 20 amino acids. With 3 bases removed from V and 2 bases from J, the gap between germline ends came to 23 bases. Germline V CDR1 and CDR2: LGHNA, YSLEER. The CDR3 bases are TGCGCCAGCAGCCACAACCTCGCTGGGGGACTTAGTACTGGGGCCAACGTCCTGACTTTC. The encoded protein is CASSHNLAGGLSTGANVLTF.

This clone was seen once. The chain uses TRBV4-1 and TRBJ1-5, with D perhaps TRBD1 (5 bases). This CDR3 spans 15 amino acids. V was pared by 0 bases and J by 11 bases, with 17 bases between. Germline assignment: CDR1 MGHRA and CDR2 YSYEKL. The CDR3 is CASSQDLGGVRAQHF. In nucleotides, the CDR3 is TGCGCCAGCAGCCAAGATTTGGGAGGGGTCAGAGCCCAGCATTTT.

The chain uses TRBV27 and TRBJ2-1; D not resolved. V dropped 0 bases and J dropped 4 bases, with 4 bases sitting between them. This CDR3 contains 13 residues. Per germline, CDR1 MNHEY and CDR2 SMNVEV (reference sequence). CDR3 region: CASSLSHYNEQFF. The CDR3 region has the DNA TGTGCCAGCAGTTTATCTCATTACAATGAGCAGTTCTTC.

The chain uses TRBV7-9 and TRBJ2-1; D may be TRBD1 (5 bases). Germline V lookup: CDR1 SEHNR, CDR2 FQNEAQ (reference sequence). The CDR3 extends over 13 amino acids. Trimming pared 4 bases from V and 5 bases from J, leaving 9 bases between. The CDR3: CASSYQGNNEQFF. The DNA for the CDR3 is TGTGCCAGCAGCTATCAGGGAAACAATGAGCAGTTCTTC.

V is TRBV6-5 and J is TRBJ1-5, with D hard to call. V shed 5 bases and J shed 0 bases, with 11 bases lying between them. There are 15 residues in the CDR3. Germline lookup yields CDR1 MNHEY and CDR2 SVGAGI. CDR3 nucleotide sequence: TGTGCCAGCAGTCCAGTGAAAACTAGCAATCAGCCCCAGCATTTT. The encoded protein is CASSPVKTSNQPQHF.

V gene TRBV2 combines with J gene TRBJ2-2; D remains unclear. Germline CDR1 reads SNHLY; CDR2 reads FYNNEI. The ends were cut back, 2 bases at V and 4 bases at J, with 11 bases in the middle. The CDR3 is 15 residues long. CDR3 amino acids: CASSESLVLTGELFF. The CDR3 coding sequence is TGTGCCAGCAGTGAATCTTTAGTGCTCACCGGGGAGCTGTTTTTT.

The V and J genes are TRBV23-1 and TRBJ1-2, with 10 bases lining up with TRBD1. TRBV23-1 is identified as an open reading frame with a role that is uncertain. With V trimmed by 5 bases and J by 4 bases, 28 bases remained unmatched. The CDR3 is 22 amino acids. The CDR3 DNA is TGCGCCAGCAGTTCTTGTTATCTCCTCCTTGTTACGGGACAGGGGTACATCTATGGCTACACCTTC. It translates to CASSSCYLLLVTGQGYIYGYTF.

The rearrangement joins TRBV13 to TRBJ2-7; TRBD1 aligns across 9 bases. J was trimmed by 4 bases and V by 4 bases; bases with no gene match: 8. The CDR3 is 15 residues long. In germline, CDR1 is PRHDT, CDR2 FYEKMQ (reference sequence). In DNA, the CDR3 is TGTGCCAGCAGCTACCGGGACAGGGCTTCTTACGAGCAGTACTTC. It specifies CASSYRDRASYEQYF.

The V and J genes are TRBV30 and TRBJ1-1, with D unresolved. This CDR3 comprises 14 residues. CDR1 is GTSNPN, CDR2 SVGIG, per germline (reference sequence). Between the trimmed V and J ends, which lost 4 bases and 0 bases, there was a span of 12 bases. In DNA form, the CDR3 reads TGTGCCTGGATCGCCCGGGGTCTGAACACTGAAGCTTTCTTT. Translating it yields CAWIARGLNTEAFF.

CDR3 sequence reads: CASSYGSYEQYF. Here the CDR3 DNA reads TGTGCCAGCAGCTACGGGTCCTACGAGCAGTACTTC. This chain joins TRBV7-9 and TRBJ2-7, with D unclear. Germline CDR1 is SEHNR and CDR2 is FQNEAQ (reference sequence). With 4 bases removed from V and 1 base from J, the gap between germline ends came to 5 bases. CDR3 length equals 12 residues.

The chain couples TRBV7-6 to TRBJ2-7; 10 bases fit TRBD1. Germline V lookup: CDR1 SGHVS, CDR2 FNYEAQ. Losses at the gene ends were 5 bases for V and 2 bases for J; bases not matched to a gene: 3. CDR3 length: 14 residues. CDR3 nucleotides: TGTGCCAGCAGCCAAGGACAGGGGGCCTACGAGCAGTACTTC. It specifies CASSQGQGAYEQYF.